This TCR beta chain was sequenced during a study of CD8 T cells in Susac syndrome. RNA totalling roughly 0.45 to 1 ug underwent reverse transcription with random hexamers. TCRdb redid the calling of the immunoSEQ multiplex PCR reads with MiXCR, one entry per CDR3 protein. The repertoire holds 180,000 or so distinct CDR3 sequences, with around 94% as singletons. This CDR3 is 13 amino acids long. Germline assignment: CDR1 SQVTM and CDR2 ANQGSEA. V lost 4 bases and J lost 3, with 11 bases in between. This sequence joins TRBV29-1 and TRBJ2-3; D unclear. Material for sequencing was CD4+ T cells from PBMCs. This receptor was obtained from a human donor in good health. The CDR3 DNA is TGCAGCGTTGCTACAGATCGGACAGATACGCAGTATTTT. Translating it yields CSVATDRTDTQYF.